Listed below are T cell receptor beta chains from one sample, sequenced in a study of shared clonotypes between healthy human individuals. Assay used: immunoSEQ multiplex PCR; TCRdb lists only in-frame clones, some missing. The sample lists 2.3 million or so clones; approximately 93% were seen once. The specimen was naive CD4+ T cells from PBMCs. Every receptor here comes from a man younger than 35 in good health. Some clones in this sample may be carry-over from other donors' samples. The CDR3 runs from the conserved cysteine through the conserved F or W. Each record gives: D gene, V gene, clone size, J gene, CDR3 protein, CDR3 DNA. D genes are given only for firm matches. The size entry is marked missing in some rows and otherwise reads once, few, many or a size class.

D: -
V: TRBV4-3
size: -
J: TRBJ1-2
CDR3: CASSQSTRWGTNYGYTF
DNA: TGCGCCAGCAGCCAATCCACCCGCTGGGGAACAAACTATGGCTACACCTTC

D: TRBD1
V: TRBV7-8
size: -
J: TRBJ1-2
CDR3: CASSSRTGANYGYTF
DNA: TGTGCCAGCAGCTCACGGACAGGGGCTAACTATGGCTACACCTTC

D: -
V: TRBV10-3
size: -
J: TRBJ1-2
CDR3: CAISEQWGDYGYTF
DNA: TGTGCCATCAGTGAACAATGGGGCGACTATGGCTACACCTTC

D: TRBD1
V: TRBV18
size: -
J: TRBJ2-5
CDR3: CASSHGQGGETQYF
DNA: TGTGCCAGCTCACACGGACAGGGGGGCGAGACCCAGTACTTC

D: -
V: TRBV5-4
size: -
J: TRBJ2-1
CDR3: CASSFFSGGGNEQFF
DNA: TGTGCCAGCAGCTTTTTTAGCGGTGGGGGTAATGAGCAGTTCTTC

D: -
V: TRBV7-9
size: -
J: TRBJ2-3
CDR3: CAAGLVGTDTQYF
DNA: TGTGCCGCGGGGCTTGTTGGCACAGATACGCAGTATTTT

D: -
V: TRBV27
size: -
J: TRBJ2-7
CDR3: CASSLGLTPTYEQYF
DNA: TGTGCCAGCAGTCTAGGGCTGACTCCGACCTACGAGCAGTACTTC

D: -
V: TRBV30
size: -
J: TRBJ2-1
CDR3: CACRDSTRRYNEQFF
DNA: TGTGCCTGCCGGGACTCCACCCGCCGATACAATGAGCAGTTCTTC

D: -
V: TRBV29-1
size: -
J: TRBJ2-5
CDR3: CSVERNSGGETQYF
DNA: TGCAGCGTTGAACGAAATTCGGGCGGGGAGACCCAGTACTTC

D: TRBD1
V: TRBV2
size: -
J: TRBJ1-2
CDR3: CASRQGASDYGYTF
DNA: TGTGCCAGCAGGCAGGGGGCCAGTGACTATGGCTACACCTTC

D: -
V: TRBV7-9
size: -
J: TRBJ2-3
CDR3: CASTPTRGSSTDTQYF
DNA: TGTGCCAGCACCCCAACTAGGGGTTCTAGCACAGATACGCAGTATTTT

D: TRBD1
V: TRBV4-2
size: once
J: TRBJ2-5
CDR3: CASSQGRTGEETQYF
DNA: TGTGCCAGCAGCCAAGGACGCACAGGGGAAGAGACCCAGTACTTC

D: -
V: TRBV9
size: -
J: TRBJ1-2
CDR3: CASSVFEGRVGYTF
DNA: TGTGCCAGCAGCGTATTTGAGGGGAGGGTTGGCTACACCTTC

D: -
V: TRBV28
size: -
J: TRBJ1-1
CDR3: CASSPRDGMNTEAFF
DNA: TGTGCCAGCAGTCCCAGGGACGGAATGAACACTGAAGCTTTCTTT

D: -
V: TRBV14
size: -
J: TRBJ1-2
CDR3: CASSQLGALRGYTF
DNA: TGTGCCAGCAGCCAATTAGGAGCTTTACGGGGCTACACCTTC

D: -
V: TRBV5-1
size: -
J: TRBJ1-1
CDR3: CASSPYPGGAMNTEAFF
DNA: TGCGCCAGCAGCCCGTACCCCGGGGGGGCAATGAACACTGAAGCTTTCTTT

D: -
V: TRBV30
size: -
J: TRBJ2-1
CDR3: CAWSDGAWTEQFF
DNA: TGTGCCTGGAGCGATGGGGCCTGGACTGAGCAGTTCTTC

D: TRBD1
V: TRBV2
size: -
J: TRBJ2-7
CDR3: CASSVDRGGEQYF
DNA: TGTGCCAGCAGTGTGGACAGGGGCGGCGAGCAGTACTTC

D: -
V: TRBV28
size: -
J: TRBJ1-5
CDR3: CASSPLFRQPQHF
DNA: TGTGCCAGCAGTCCCCTCTTCCGTCAGCCCCAGCATTTT

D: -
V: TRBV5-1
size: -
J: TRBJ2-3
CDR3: CASSLSPDIGTQYF
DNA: TGCGCCAGCAGCTTGTCGCCGGATATCGGTACGCAGTATTTT

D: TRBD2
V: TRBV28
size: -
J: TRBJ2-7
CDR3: CASSLDSGRITYEQYF
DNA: TGTGCCAGCAGCCTAGATAGCGGGAGGATTACCTACGAGCAGTACTTC

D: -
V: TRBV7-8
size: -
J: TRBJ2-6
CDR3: CASSFGGSGANVLTF
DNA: TGTGCCAGCAGCTTTGGGGGCTCTGGGGCCAACGTCCTGACTTTC

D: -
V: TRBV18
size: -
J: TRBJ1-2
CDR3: CASSASGGGGYGYTF
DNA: TGTGCCAGCTCAGCATCCGGAGGGGGTGGCTATGGCTACACCTTC

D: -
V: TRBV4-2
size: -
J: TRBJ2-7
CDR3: CASSQGSPEQYF
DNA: TGTGCCAGCAGCCAAGGAAGTCCCGAGCAGTACTTC

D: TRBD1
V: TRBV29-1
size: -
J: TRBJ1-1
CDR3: CTAWDRTANTEAFF
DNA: TGCACAGCGTGGGACAGGACAGCCAACACTGAAGCTTTCTTT

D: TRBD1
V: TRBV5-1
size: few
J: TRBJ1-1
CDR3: CASSAGQGEAFF
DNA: TGCGCCAGCAGCGCGGGACAGGGAGAAGCTTTCTTT

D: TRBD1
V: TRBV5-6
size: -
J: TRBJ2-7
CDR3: CASGGQLYEQYF
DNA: TGTGCCAGCGGGGGACAGCTATACGAGCAGTACTTC

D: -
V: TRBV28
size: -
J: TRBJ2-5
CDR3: CASSGGQETQYF
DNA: TGTGCCAGCAGTGGCGGACAAGAGACCCAGTACTTC

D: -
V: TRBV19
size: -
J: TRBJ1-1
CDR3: CASKEWANTEAFF
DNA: TGTGCCAGTAAGGAGTGGGCGAACACTGAAGCTTTCTTT

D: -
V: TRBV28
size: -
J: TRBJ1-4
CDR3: CASSFPVNEKLFF
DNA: TGTGCCAGCAGTTTCCCAGTTAATGAAAAACTGTTTTTT

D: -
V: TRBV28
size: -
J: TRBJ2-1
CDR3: CASNRGSGVYNEQFF
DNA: TGTGCCAGCAATCGTGGTAGCGGAGTATACAATGAGCAGTTCTTC

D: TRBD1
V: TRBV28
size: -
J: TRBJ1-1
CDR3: CASSLQGTATVEAFF
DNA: TGTGCCAGCAGTTTACAAGGGACAGCCACTGTTGAAGCTTTCTTT

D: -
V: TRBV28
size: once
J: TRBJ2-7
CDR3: CASSLGGTNYEQYF
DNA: TGTGCCAGCAGTTTGGGGGGGACAAACTACGAGCAGTACTTC

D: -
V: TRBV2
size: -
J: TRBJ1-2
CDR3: CASSELGTGIGYTF
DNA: TGTGCCAGCAGTGAACTCGGGACGGGAATCGGCTACACCTTC

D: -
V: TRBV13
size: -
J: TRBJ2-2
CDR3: CASSRTVTNTGELFF
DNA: TGTGCCAGCAGCCGGACGGTTACGAACACCGGGGAGCTGTTTTTT

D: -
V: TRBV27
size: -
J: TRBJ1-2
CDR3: CASSFPRNRERREQRYGYTF
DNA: TGTGCCAGCAGTTTCCCAAGAAACAGGGAGAGGAGGGAACAACGATATGGCTACACCTTC

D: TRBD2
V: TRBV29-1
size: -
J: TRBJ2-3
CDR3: CSVRGLIGGSKREPTDTQYF
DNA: TGCAGCGTCCGGGGGCTGATTGGGGGATCAAAGCGGGAGCCCACAGATACGCAGTATTTT

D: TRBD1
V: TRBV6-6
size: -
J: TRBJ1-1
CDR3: CASSYPDRGLFRAFF
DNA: TGTGCCAGCAGTTACCCGGACAGGGGACTCTTTAGGGCTTTCTTT

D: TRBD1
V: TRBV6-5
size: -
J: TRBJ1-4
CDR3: CASRLNRGLREKLFF
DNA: TGTGCCAGCAGGCTAAACAGGGGGCTTAGAGAAAAACTGTTTTTT

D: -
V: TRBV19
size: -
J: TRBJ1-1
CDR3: CASSPSVKDTEAFF
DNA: TGTGCCAGTAGTCCCAGTGTCAAAGACACTGAAGCTTTCTTT

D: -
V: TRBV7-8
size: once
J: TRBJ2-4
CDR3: CASSLVPGTKNIQYF
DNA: TGTGCCAGCAGCTTAGTCCCGGGGACCAAAAACATTCAGTACTTC

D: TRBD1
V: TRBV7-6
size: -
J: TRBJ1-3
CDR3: CASSPGTASGNTIYF
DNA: TGTGCCAGCAGCCCCGGGACAGCCTCTGGAAACACCATATATTTT

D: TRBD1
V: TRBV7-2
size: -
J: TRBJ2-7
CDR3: CASSARTGYEQYF
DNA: TGTGCCAGCAGCGCCCGGACAGGCTACGAGCAGTACTTC

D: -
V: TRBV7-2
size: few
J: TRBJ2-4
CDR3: CASSLEIGGLAKNIQYF
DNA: TGTGCCAGCAGCTTAGAGATTGGCGGACTAGCCAAAAACATTCAGTACTTC

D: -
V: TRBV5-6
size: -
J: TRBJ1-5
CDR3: CASSSFSRSNQPQHF
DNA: TGTGCCAGCAGCTCCTTTTCGAGGAGCAATCAGCCCCAGCATTTT

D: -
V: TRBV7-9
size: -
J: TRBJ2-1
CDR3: CASSLDSGGTYNEQFF
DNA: TGTGCCAGCAGCTTAGACTCCGGGGGAACCTACAATGAGCAGTTCTTC

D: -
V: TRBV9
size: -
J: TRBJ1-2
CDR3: CASSNRENINYGYTF
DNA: TGTGCCAGCAGTAACAGGGAAAATATTAACTATGGCTACACCTTC

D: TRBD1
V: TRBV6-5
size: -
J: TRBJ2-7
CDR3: CASKARDSSYEQYF
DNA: TGTGCCAGCAAAGCCCGGGACAGCTCCTACGAGCAGTACTTC

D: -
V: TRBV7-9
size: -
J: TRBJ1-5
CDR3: CASSRQLPSRPQHF
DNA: TGTGCCAGCAGCCGACAGCTTCCTAGTCGGCCCCAGCATTTT

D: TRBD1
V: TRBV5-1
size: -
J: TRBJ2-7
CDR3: CASQTTQGAGGEQYF
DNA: TGCGCCAGCCAGACCACACAGGGGGCAGGAGGCGAGCAGTACTTC

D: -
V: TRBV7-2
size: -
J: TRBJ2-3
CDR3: CASSRGRTDTQYF
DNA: TGTGCCAGCAGCCGAGGACGAACAGATACGCAGTATTTT